These T cell receptor beta chains were read from a single sample in a study of tumor-infiltrating lymphocytes in oesophageal squamous cell carcinoma. TCRdb passed the PCR reads through MiXCR, listing each CDR3 protein once. The sample records about 25,000 distinct CDR3 sequences, about 40% being singletons. The sample was esophageal tumor tissue. Every receptor here comes from a male donor with esophageal squamous cell carcinoma. The CDR3 runs from the conserved cysteine through the conserved F or W. Fields, in order: clone size, J gene, V gene, D gene, CDR3 DNA, CDR3 protein. D genes are given only for firm matches. Not all rows give a size; the values are once, few, many and, for expanded clones, a class.

abundance: .; j_gene: TRBJ2-1; v_gene: TRBV7-3; d_gene: TRBD1; CDR3nt: TGTGCCAGCAGCCGGACAGGGGGCGCCTACAATGAGCAGTTCTTC; CDR3aa: CASSRTGGAYNEQFF
abundance: .; j_gene: TRBJ2-3; v_gene: TRBV7-2; d_gene: .; CDR3nt: TGTGCCAGCAGCTGGCGAGAGCGCACAGATACGCAGTATTTT; CDR3aa: CASSWRERTDTQYF
abundance: .; j_gene: TRBJ2-1; v_gene: TRBV6-7; d_gene: .; CDR3nt: TGTGCCAGCAGTTACTCCTCCTTAAACGGGGAGCAGTTCTTC; CDR3aa: CASSYSSLNGEQFF
abundance: .; j_gene: TRBJ2-2; v_gene: TRBV5-5; d_gene: TRBD2; CDR3nt: TGTGCCAGCAGCCAGGACCCGACTAGCGGGACGGGTGGGGAGCTGTTTTTT; CDR3aa: CASSQDPTSGTGGELFF
abundance: medium-sized; j_gene: TRBJ2-7; v_gene: TRBV7-8; d_gene: TRBD2; CDR3nt: TGTGCCAGCAGCATGCGAGGCGGGGGGTCCTACGAGCAGTACTTC; CDR3aa: CASSMRGGGSYEQYF
abundance: medium-sized; j_gene: TRBJ1-4; v_gene: TRBV7-7; d_gene: TRBD1; CDR3nt: TGTGCTAGCAGCCCCTGGACAGGGGGCGACGAAAAACTGTTTTTT; CDR3aa: CASSPWTGGDEKLFF
abundance: many; j_gene: TRBJ1-1; v_gene: TRBV7-3; d_gene: TRBD1; CDR3nt: TGTGCCAGCAGCCCTACAGGGGGCACTGAAGCTTTCTTT; CDR3aa: CASSPTGGTEAFF
abundance: many; j_gene: TRBJ2-3; v_gene: TRBV11-2; d_gene: TRBD1; CDR3nt: TGTGCCAGCAGCTGGGGGACAGCCCTCGGAGATACGCAGTATTTT; CDR3aa: CASSWGTALGDTQYF
abundance: few; j_gene: TRBJ1-5; v_gene: TRBV4-2; d_gene: TRBD1; CDR3nt: TGTGCCAGCAGCCAATTGGGGACAGGGCAGGGGCAGCCCCAGCATTTT; CDR3aa: CASSQLGTGQGQPQHF
abundance: few; j_gene: TRBJ2-7; v_gene: TRBV7-6; d_gene: TRBD2; CDR3nt: TGTGCCAGCAGCCGTCGGGACTACTACGAGCAGTACTTC; CDR3aa: CASSRRDYYEQYF
abundance: few; j_gene: TRBJ2-7; v_gene: TRBV5-6; d_gene: TRBD1; CDR3nt: TGTGCCAGCAGCCAATCCGGGACAGGGGTTCCTAACGAGCAGTACTTC; CDR3aa: CASSQSGTGVPNEQYF
abundance: many; j_gene: TRBJ2-2; v_gene: TRBV5-1; d_gene: .; CDR3nt: TGCGCCAGCAGCCCTACTCCCCGGGGATCGGGCACCGGGGAGCTGTTTTTT; CDR3aa: CASSPTPRGSGTGELFF
abundance: .; j_gene: TRBJ2-2; v_gene: TRBV7-2; d_gene: TRBD1; CDR3nt: TGTGCCAGCAGCTCTCGACAGGGCGGCACCGGGGAGCTGTTTTTT; CDR3aa: CASSSRQGGTGELFF
abundance: once; j_gene: TRBJ2-5; v_gene: TRBV7-8; d_gene: .; CDR3nt: TGTGCCAGCAGCTTAATCGGGGGCAGGCCCCAAGAGACCCAGTACTTC; CDR3aa: CASSLIGGRPQETQYF
abundance: .; j_gene: TRBJ2-1; v_gene: TRBV6-8; d_gene: TRBD2; CDR3nt: TGTGCCACCCGCCGGGCAGCGGGGGGGCCAAATGAGCAGTTCTTC; CDR3aa: CATRRAAGGPNEQFF
abundance: many; j_gene: TRBJ1-6; v_gene: TRBV12-3/TRBV12-4; d_gene: TRBD1; CDR3nt: TGTGCCAGCACTGGGACAGTAACATATAATTCACCCCTCCACTTT; CDR3aa: CASTGTVTYNSPLHF
abundance: once; j_gene: TRBJ2-1; v_gene: TRBV7-7; d_gene: TRBD2; CDR3nt: TGTGCTAGCAGCTTAGAGCCGGGAGGGAGCTCCTACAATGAGCAGTTCTTC; CDR3aa: CASSLEPGGSSYNEQFF
abundance: many; j_gene: TRBJ2-3; v_gene: TRBV24-1; d_gene: .; CDR3nt: TGTGCCACCAGTGATAGACTCGCGTCAGATACGCAGTATTTT; CDR3aa: CATSDRLASDTQYF
abundance: few; j_gene: TRBJ2-4; v_gene: TRBV7-2; d_gene: .; CDR3nt: TGTGCCAGCAGCTTAGGACCTTGGGGACTTGAGGCGCGGCAGTACTTC; CDR3aa: CASSLGPWGLEARQYF
abundance: many; j_gene: TRBJ1-1; v_gene: TRBV12-3/TRBV12-4; d_gene: TRBD1; CDR3nt: TGTGCCAGCAGTTCCGGGACAGGGGCATTCGAGGGGTACACTGAAGCTTTCTTT; CDR3aa: CASSSGTGAFEGYTEAFF
abundance: .; j_gene: TRBJ2-7; v_gene: TRBV6-1; d_gene: .; CDR3nt: TGTGCCAGCAGTGACGGTGCCTACGAGCAGTACTTC; CDR3aa: CASSDGAYEQYF
abundance: .; j_gene: TRBJ2-7; v_gene: TRBV12-3/TRBV12-4; d_gene: TRBD2; CDR3nt: TGTGCCAGCAGTTTTGCGCGGGAGATACACGAGCAGTACTTC; CDR3aa: CASSFAREIHEQYF
abundance: many; j_gene: TRBJ2-6; v_gene: TRBV28; d_gene: TRBD1; CDR3nt: TGTGCCAGCAGTTTGGACAGGGACGGGGCCAACGTCCTGACTTTC; CDR3aa: CASSLDRDGANVLTF
abundance: .; j_gene: TRBJ1-5; v_gene: TRBV6-2/TRBV6-3; d_gene: .; CDR3nt: TGTGCCAGCAGTTACCAGGGCAGTCAGCCCCAGCATTTT; CDR3aa: CASSYQGSQPQHF
abundance: medium-sized; j_gene: TRBJ2-5; v_gene: TRBV7-9; d_gene: TRBD2; CDR3nt: TGTGCCAGCAGCCCCACCCTGGGGGGGACTAGCGGGACGGAGACCCAGTACTTC; CDR3aa: CASSPTLGGTSGTETQYF
abundance: medium-sized; j_gene: TRBJ2-5; v_gene: TRBV12-3/TRBV12-4; d_gene: TRBD1; CDR3nt: TGTGCCAGCAGAAGGGGGCGCGGGTGGGAGACCCAGTACTTC; CDR3aa: CASRRGRGWETQYF
abundance: medium-sized; j_gene: TRBJ1-1; v_gene: TRBV7-8; d_gene: .; CDR3nt: TGTGCCAGCAGCTTACACAACACTGAAGCTTTCTTT; CDR3aa: CASSLHNTEAFF